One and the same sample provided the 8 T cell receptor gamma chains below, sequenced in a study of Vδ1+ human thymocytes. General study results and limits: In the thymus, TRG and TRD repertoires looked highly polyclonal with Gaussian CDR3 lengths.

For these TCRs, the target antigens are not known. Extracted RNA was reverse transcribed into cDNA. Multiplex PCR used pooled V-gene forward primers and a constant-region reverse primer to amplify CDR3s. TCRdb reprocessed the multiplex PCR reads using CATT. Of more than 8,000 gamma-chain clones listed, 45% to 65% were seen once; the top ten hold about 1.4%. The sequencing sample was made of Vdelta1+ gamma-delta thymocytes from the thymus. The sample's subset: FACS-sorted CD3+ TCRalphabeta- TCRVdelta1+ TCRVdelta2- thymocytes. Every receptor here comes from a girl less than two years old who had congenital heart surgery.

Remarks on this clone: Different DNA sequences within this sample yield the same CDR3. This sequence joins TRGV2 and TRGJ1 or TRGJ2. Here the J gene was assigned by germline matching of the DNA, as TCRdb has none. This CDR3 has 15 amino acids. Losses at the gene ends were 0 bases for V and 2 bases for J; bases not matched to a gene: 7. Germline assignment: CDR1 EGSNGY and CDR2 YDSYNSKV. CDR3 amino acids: CATWDGPGDYYKKLF. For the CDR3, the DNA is TGTGCCACCTGGGACGGGCCCGGGGATTATTATAAGAAACTCTTT.

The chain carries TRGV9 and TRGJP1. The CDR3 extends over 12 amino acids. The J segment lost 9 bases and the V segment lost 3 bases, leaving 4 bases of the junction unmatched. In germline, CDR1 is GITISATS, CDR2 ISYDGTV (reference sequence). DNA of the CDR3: TGTGCCTTGTGGGAGCCGAGTTGGTTCAAGATATTT. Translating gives CALWEPSWFKIF.

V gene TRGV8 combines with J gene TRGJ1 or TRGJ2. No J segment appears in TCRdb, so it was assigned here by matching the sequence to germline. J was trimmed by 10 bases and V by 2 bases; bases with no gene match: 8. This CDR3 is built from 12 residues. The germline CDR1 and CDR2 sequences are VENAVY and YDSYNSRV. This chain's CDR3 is CATWDIWRKKLF. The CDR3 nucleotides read TGTGCCACCTGGGATATATGGCGGAAGAAACTCTTT.

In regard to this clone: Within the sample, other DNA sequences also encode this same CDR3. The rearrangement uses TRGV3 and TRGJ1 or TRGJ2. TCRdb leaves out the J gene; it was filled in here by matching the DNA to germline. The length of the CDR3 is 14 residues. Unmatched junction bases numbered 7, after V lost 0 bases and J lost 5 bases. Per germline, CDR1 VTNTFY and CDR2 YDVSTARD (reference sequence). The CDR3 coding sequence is TGTGCCACCTGGGACAGGCGGAGGGATTATAAGAAACTCTTT. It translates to CATWDRRRDYKKLF.

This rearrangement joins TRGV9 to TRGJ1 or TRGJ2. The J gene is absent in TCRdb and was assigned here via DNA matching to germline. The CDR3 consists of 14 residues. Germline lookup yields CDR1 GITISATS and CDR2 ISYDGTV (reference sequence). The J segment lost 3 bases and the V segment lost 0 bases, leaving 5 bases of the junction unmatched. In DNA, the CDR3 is TGTGCCTTGTGGGAGGTGGGGCCTTATTATAAGAAACTCTTT. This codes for CALWEVGPYYKKLF.

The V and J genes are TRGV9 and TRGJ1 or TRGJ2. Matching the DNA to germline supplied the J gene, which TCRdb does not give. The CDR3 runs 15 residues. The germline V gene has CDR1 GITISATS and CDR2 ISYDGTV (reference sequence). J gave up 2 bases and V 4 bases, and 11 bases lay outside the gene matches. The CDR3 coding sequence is TGTGCCTTGTGGGATGAGTGCCCTTATTATTATAAGAAACTCTTT. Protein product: CALWDECPYYYKKLF.

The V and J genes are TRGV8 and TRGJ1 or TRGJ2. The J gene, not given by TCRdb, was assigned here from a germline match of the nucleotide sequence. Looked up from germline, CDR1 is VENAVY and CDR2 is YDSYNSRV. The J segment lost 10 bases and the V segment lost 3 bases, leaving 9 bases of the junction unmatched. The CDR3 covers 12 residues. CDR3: CATWDLGGKKLF. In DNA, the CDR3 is TGTGCCACCTGGGATCTTGGGGGAAAGAAACTCTTT.

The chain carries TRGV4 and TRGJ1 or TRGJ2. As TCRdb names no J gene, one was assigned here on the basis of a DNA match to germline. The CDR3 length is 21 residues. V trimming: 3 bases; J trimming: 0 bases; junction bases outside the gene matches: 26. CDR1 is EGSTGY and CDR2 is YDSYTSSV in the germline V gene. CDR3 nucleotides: TGTGCCACCTGGGATAAATGTTACACCCCTGTTCACCCCATGAATTATTATAAGAAACTCTTT. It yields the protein CATWDKCYTPVHPMNYYKKLF.